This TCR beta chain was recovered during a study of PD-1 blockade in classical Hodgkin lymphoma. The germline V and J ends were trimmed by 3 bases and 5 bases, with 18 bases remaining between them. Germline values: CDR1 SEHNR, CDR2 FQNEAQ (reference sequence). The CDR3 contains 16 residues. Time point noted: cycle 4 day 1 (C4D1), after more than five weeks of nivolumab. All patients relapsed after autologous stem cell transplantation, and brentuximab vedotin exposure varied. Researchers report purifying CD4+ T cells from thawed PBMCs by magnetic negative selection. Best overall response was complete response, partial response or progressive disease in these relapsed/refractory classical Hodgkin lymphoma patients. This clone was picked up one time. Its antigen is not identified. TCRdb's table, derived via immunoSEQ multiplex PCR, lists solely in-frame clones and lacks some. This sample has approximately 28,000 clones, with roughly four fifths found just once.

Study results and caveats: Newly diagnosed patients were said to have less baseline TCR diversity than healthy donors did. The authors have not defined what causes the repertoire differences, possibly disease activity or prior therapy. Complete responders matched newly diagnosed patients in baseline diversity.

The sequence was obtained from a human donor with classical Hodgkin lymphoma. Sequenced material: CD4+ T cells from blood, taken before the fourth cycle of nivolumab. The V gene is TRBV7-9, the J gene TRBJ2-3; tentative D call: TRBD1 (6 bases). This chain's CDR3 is CASSFVSGAWGDTQYF. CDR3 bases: TGTGCCAGCAGCTTTGTATCAGGGGCATGGGGAGATACGCAGTATTTT. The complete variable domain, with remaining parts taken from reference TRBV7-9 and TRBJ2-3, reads DTGVSQNPRHKITKRGQNVTFRCDPISEHNRLYWYRQTLGQGPEFLTYFQNEAQLEKSRLLSDRFSAERPKGSFSTLEIQRTEQGDSAMYLCASSFVSGAWGDTQYFGPGTRLTVL.